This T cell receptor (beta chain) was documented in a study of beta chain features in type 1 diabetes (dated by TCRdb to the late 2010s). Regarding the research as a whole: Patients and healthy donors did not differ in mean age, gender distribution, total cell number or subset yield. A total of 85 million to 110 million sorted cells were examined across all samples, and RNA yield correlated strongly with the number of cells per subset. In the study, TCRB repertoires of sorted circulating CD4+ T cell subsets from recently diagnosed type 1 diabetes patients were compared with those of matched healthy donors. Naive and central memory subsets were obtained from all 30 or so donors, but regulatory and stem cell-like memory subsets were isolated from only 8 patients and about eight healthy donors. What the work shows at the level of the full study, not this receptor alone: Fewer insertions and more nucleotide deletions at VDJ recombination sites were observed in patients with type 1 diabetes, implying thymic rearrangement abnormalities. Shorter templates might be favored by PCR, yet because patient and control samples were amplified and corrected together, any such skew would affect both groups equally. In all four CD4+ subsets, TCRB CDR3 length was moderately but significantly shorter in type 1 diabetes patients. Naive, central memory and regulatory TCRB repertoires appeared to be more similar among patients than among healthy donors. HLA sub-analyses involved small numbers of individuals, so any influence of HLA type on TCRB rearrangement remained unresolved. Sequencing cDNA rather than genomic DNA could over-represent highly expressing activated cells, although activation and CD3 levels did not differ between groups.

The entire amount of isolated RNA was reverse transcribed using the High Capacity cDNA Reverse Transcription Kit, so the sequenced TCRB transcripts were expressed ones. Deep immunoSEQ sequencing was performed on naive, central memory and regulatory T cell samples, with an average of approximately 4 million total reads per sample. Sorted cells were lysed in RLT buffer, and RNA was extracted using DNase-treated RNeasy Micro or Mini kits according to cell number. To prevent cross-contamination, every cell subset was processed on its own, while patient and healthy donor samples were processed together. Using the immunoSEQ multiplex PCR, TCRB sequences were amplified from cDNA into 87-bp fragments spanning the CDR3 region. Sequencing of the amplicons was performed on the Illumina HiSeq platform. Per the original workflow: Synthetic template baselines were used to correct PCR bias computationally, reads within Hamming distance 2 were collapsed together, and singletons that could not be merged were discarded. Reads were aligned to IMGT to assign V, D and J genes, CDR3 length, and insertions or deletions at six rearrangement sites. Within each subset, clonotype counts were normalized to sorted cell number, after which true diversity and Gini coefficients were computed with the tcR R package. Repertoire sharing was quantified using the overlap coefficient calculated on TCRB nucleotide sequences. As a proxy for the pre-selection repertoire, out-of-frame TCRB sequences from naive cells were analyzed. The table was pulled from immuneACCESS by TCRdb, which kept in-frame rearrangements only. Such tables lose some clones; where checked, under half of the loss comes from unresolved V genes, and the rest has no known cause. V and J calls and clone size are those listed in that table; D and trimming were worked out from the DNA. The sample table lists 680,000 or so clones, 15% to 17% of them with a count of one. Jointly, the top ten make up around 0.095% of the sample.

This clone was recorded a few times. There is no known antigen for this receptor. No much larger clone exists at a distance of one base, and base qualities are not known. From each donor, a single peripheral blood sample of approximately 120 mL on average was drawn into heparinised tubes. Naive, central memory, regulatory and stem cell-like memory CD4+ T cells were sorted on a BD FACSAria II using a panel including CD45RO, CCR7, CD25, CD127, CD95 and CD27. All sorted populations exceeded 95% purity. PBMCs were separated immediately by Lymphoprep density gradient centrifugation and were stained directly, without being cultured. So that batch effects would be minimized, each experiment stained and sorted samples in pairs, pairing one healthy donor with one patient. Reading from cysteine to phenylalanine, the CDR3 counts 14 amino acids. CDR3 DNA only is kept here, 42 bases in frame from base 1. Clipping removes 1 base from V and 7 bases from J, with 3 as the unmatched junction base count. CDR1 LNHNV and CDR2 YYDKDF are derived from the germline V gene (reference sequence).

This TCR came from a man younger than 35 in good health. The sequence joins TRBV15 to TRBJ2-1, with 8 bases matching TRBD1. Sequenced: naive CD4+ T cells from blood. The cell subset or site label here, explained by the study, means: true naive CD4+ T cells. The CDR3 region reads CATSRVTGANEQFF. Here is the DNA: TGTGCCACCAGCAGAGTGACAGGGGCGAATGAGCAGTTCTTC.